This entry lists 10 T cell receptor beta chains sequenced from one sample in a study of T cells in Graves' hyperthyroidism and ophthalmopathy. Regions amplified from RNA transcripts were the TCR beta CDR3 regions. Primed by the HTBI set, a first-round RT-PCR was run on the TCR CDR3. TCRdb independently ran MiXCR on the multiplex PCR reads; one entry per CDR3 protein. Of 750,000 to 950,000 distinct CDR3 sequences detected, roughly 37% appear once; the ten largest clones hold around 10%. The sample was blood. These receptors all stem from a man aged 18 to 29 with Graves' hyperthyroidism.

Points on this clonotype: This clone may be a read error of a much larger clone one base away. The chain uses TRBV2 and TRBJ2-7, with TRBD2 identical over 7 bases. The CDR3 is 13 residues long. The trim removed 8 bases at V and 2 bases at J, leaving 6 bases unmatched. Germline V CDR1 and CDR2: SNHLY, FYNNEI. CDR3 sequence: CASAGEGTYEQYF. The CDR3 bases are TGTGCCAGCGCGGGGGAGGGTACCTACGAGCAGTACTTC.

Many counts were recorded for this clonotype. The gene calls are TRBV24-1 and TRBJ1-4, with 9 bases fitting TRBD1. The germline CDR1 and CDR2 sequences are KGHDR and SFDVKD. This CDR3 has 16 residues. The ends lost 4 bases at V and 10 bases at J; junction bases unmatched: 12. In DNA, the CDR3 is TGTGCCACCAGTGACCGAACCGGGACAGGGAACGGAAAACTGTTTTTT. It encodes CATSDRTGTGNGKLFF.

The table lists this clonotype with a few counts. The genes are TRBV5-4 and TRBJ2-5; 7 nucleotides agree with TRBD1. V trimming: 1 base; J trimming: 5 bases; junction bases outside the gene matches: 5. Looked up from germline, CDR1 is SGHNT and CDR2 is YYREEE (reference sequence). The CDR3 is made up of 14 amino acids. The CDR3 spells CASSLRDRGETQYF. CDR3 sequence (DNA): TGTGCCAGCAGCTTGAGGGACAGAGGGGAGACCCAGTACTTC. Supplemented by reference TRBV5-4 and TRBJ2-5, the full variable domain reads ETGVTQSPTHLIKTRGQQVTLRCSSQSGHNTVSWYQQALGQGPQFIFQYYREEENGRGNFPPRFSGLQFPNYSSELNVNALELDDSALYLCASSLRDRGETQYFGPGTRLLVL.

Regarding this clonotype: A read error may account for a junction end that differs from germline. The J gene is TRBJ2-2, the V gene TRBV9; D call uncertain. The germline V gene has CDR1 SGDLS and CDR2 YYNGEE. The CDR3 consists of 14 residues. The CDR3 DNA reads TGTGCCAGCAGCTTAAGCATCATCACCAGGGAGCTGTTTTTT. Protein product: CASSLSIITRELFF.

Comments on this clonotype: A single base separates this from a much larger clone, so it may be a read error. The chain links TRBV7-8 to TRBJ2-7; D is perhaps TRBD1 (6 bases). Per germline, CDR1 SGHVS and CDR2 FQNEAQ. V was trimmed by 5 bases and J by 5 bases, leaving 13 bases between them. The CDR3 sequence is 13 residues long. The CDR3 nucleotides read TGTGCCAGCAGCCGCCGCAGGGGCCACGAGCAGTACTTC. Amino acid sequence: CASSRRRGHEQYF.

A remark on this clonotype: It may be a read error: a sequence one base away is much more abundant. The chain employs TRBV20-1 and TRBJ1-2; D gene ambiguous. V gave up 7 bases and J gave up 4 bases, with 16 bases separating them. Per the germline V gene, CDR1 is DFQATT and CDR2 is SNEGSKA (reference sequence). The CDR3 spans 13 residues. The CDR3 sequence: CSDKWRVGYGYTF. DNA for the CDR3: TGCAGTGATAAATGGAGAGTGGGCTATGGCTACACCTTC.

With respect to this clonotype: A read error may explain this, as a much larger clone is one base away. The rearrangement links TRBV7-9 to TRBJ1-3; D ambiguous. V was trimmed by 4 bases and J by 4 bases, leaving 11 bases between them. Germline values: CDR1 SEHNR, CDR2 FQNEAQ (reference sequence). The CDR3 covers 14 residues. CDR3 nucleotide sequence: TGTGCCAGCAGCTCCCCATGGTTGGGAAACACCATATATTTT. Its translation is CASSSPWLGNTIYF.

The genes are TRBV12-3 or TRBV12-4 and TRBJ1-2; D remains unclear. V lost 4 bases and J lost 4, with 16 bases in between. The CDR3 has 15 amino acids. The CDR3 loop reads CASSYLQAEVYGYTF. CDR3 nucleotides: TGTGCCAGCAGTTACCTCCAGGCAGAGGTCTATGGCTACACCTTC.

This rearrangement joins TRBV29-1 to TRBJ1-4; TRBD1 matches 11 bases. This CDR3 is built from 14 residues. V shed 8 bases and J 6 bases; nucleotides not matched to a gene: 8. Per the germline V gene, CDR1 is SQVTM and CDR2 is ANQGSEA. The CDR3 nucleotides are TGCAGCTTATCGGGGACAGGGGGTCATGAAAAACTGTTTTTT. Translated: CSLSGTGGHEKLFF.

This clonotype was recorded a few times. The chain combines TRBV4-2 with TRBJ1-6, with 10 bases matching TRBD1. Trimming removed 4 bases from V and 9 bases from J; junction bases left unmatched: 6. CDR3 length: 15 residues. Germline lookup yields CDR1 LGHNA and CDR2 YNFKEQ. CDR3 coding DNA: TGTGCCAGCAGCCTTGACAGGGGGCTGGGTTCACCCCTCCACTTT. Protein: CASSLDRGLGSPLHF.